What follows are 13 T cell receptor beta chains derived from one specimen sequenced in a study of beta chain features in type 1 diabetes (dated by TCRdb to 2017 to 2018). Library preparation used the immunoSEQ multiplex PCR assay. The High Capacity cDNA Reverse Transcription Kit was used to reverse transcribe all of the isolated RNA, meaning that expressed TCRB transcripts were what got sequenced. TCRdb limited this immuneACCESS table to in-frame rearrangements with V and J called. A share of clones is missing; checked studies link under half to unresolved V genes, and the rest is unexplained. The sample table lists fewer than 500,000 clones, about 15% of them with a count of one. Clones ranked in the top ten supply roughly 0.036% of the sample. Specimen: naive CD4+ T cells from blood. In light of the paper, this sample's cell subset or site label describes: true naive CD4+ T cells. Every receptor here comes from a young man in good health.

The chain recombines TRBV30 with TRBJ1-2, with a tentative D call TRBD1 (6 bases). Trimming took 0 bases from V and 8 from J, leaving 16 bases between them. There are 14 residues in the CDR3. Germline V CDR1 and CDR2: GTSNPN, SVGIG (reference sequence). CDR3 nucleotide sequence: TGTGCCTGGAGTGTAGGACTACAGGGTTACGGCTACACCTTC. This codes for CAWSVGLQGYGYTF.

This clone was seen a few times. This chain connects TRBV30 to TRBJ2-3; D uncertain. Germline V gene data show CDR1 as GTSNPN and CDR2 as SVGIG (reference sequence). V gave up 3 bases and J gave up 2 bases, with 6 bases separating them. This CDR3 comprises 12 residues. The CDR3 spells CAWSQTTDTQYF. The CDR3 DNA is TGTGCCTGGAGCCAAACCACAGATACGCAGTATTTT.

This clone has just a few counts. This chain uses TRBV30 with TRBJ2-1; 10 bases map to TRBD2. Per the germline V gene, CDR1 is GTSNPN and CDR2 is SVGIG (reference sequence). This CDR3 spans 15 amino acids. V lost 4 bases and J lost 0; bases outside the gene matches: 3. CDR3 bases: TGTGCCTGGATCTCTAGCGGGAGCTCCTACAATGAGCAGTTCTTC. This gives the protein CAWISSGSSYNEQFF.

The chain combines TRBV27 with TRBJ2-7, with 10 positions matching TRBD1. The trim removed 6 bases at V and 2 bases at J, leaving 4 bases unmatched. The CDR3 totals 14 residues. Per germline, CDR1 MNHEY and CDR2 SMNVEV (reference sequence). CDR3 amino acids: CASRSGTGAYEQYF. The CDR3 nucleotides read TGTGCCAGCAGATCCGGGACAGGGGCCTACGAGCAGTACTTC.

This clone appeared a few times. This chain joins TRBV9 and TRBJ2-3; D perhaps matches TRBD2 (7 bases). The germline V gene encodes CDR1 SGDLS and CDR2 YYNGEE. There are 17 residues in the CDR3. V shed 1 base and J shed 2 bases, with 17 bases lying between them. The CDR3 sequence is CASSVLGRGPSTDTQYF. The DNA for the CDR3 is TGTGCCAGCAGCGTACTGGGGCGGGGGCCATCCACAGATACGCAGTATTTT.

V gene TRBV7-2 combines with J gene TRBJ2-3; D is ambiguous. Germline V gives CDR1 SGHTA, CDR2 FQGNSA. V was pared by 0 bases and J by 1 base, with 11 bases between. This CDR3 is built from 16 residues. In DNA form, the CDR3 reads TGTGCCAGCAGCTTAGCCCCGAAGTTGGGCACAGATACGCAGTATTTT. Its protein is CASSLAPKLGTDTQYF. Full variable domain (missing parts from reference TRBV7-2 and TRBJ2-3): GAGVSQSPSNKVTEKGKDVELRCDPISGHTALYWYRQSLGQGLEFLIYFQGNSAPDKSGLPSDRFSAERTGGSVSTLTIQRTQQEDSAVYLCASSLAPKLGTDTQYFGPGTRLTVL.

The chain's CDR3 is CASSSRTSGVPETQYF. For the CDR3, the DNA is TGTGCCAGCAGCTCGAGGACTAGCGGGGTCCCAGAGACCCAGTACTTC. The V call is TRBV7-2, the J call TRBJ2-5; 12 bases fit TRBD2. The CDR3 is 16 residues long. V shed 4 bases and J 4 bases; nucleotides not matched to a gene: 7. Germline CDR1 is SGHTA and CDR2 is FQGNSA.

The chain carries TRBV5-1 and TRBJ2-5; 7 bases are a match to TRBD1. Germline V gene sequence: CDR1 SGHRS, CDR2 YFSETQ. The CDR3 totals 13 residues. The junction had 5 bases not matched to a gene; V was cut back by 4 bases and J by 5 bases. CDR3 amino acids: CASSRDRRETQYF. The CDR3 bases are TGCGCCAGCAGCAGGGACAGACGGGAGACCCAGTACTTC.

This clone was picked up a small number of times. The genes are TRBV12-5 and TRBJ1-6, with TRBD1 matching 8 bases. V shed 2 bases, J shed 7 bases, and the junction held 7 bases outside the gene matches. Germline V lookup: CDR1 LGHNT, CDR2 FRNRAP. This CDR3 has 16 amino acids. The CDR3 DNA follows: TGTGCTAGTGGTTTGTTCCCGGGACAGGCAAATTCACCCCTCCACTTT. Translated: CASGLFPGQANSPLHF.

This clone was counted only a few times. V and J are TRBV5-6 and TRBJ2-1, with a tentative D call TRBD2 (5 bases). The CDR3 covers 17 residues. The germline V gene has CDR1 SGHDT and CDR2 YYEEEE. The V end was cut by 2 bases, the J end by 0 bases, with 15 bases between. The CDR3 protein is CASSLGGTKLSYNEQFF. CDR3 DNA sequence: TGTGCCAGCAGCTTAGGAGGAACTAAACTCTCCTACAATGAGCAGTTCTTC.

The rearrangement links TRBV6-1 to TRBJ2-7; D not resolved. This CDR3 has 13 amino acids. CDR1 is MNHNS, CDR2 SASEGT, per germline. V was shortened by 4 bases and J by 2 bases, with 9 bases between the two germline ends. As DNA, the CDR3 is TGTGCCAGCAGTGTAGACCTAACCTACGAGCAGTACGTC. Its translation is CASSVDLTYEQYV.

This clone was seen only a few times. This sequence joins TRBV6-5 and TRBJ1-2; unclear D gene. CDR3 size: 13 residues. In germline, CDR1 is MNHEY, CDR2 SVGAGI. Trimming removed 7 bases from V and 4 bases from J, with 13 bases in between. DNA for the CDR3: TGTGCCAGCACACGATCGACTGGCTATGGCTACACCTTC. It encodes CASTRSTGYGYTF.

This chain uses TRBV5-1 with TRBJ2-3; 9 bases map to TRBD2. CDR3 length: 17 amino acids. Trimming took 0 bases from V and 1 from J; bases not matched to a gene: 6. Germline V gene data show CDR1 as SGHRS and CDR2 as YFSETQ. The DNA for the CDR3 is TGCGCCAGCAGCTTGGGTAGTAGCGGGGGCCGCACAGATACGCAGTATTTT. Amino acid sequence: CASSLGSSGGRTDTQYF. Looking up the rest from reference TRBV5-1 and TRBJ2-3 gives the full variable domain: KAGVTQTPRYLIKTRGQQVTLSCSPISGHRSVSWYQQTPGQGLQFLFEYFSETQRNKGNFPGRFSGRQFSNSRSEMNVSTLELGDSALYLCASSLGSSGGRTDTQYFGPGTRLTVL.